The TCR beta chain under discussion was sequenced for a study of blood T cell repertoires in COVID-19. Study-level information: The analysed material was cDNA or gDNA that came from T cells, B-cell-depleted T cells, or PBMCs.

V shed 3 bases and J 6 bases; nucleotides not matched to a gene: 2. The germline V gene encodes CDR1 SGDLS and CDR2 YYNGEE. The CDR3 covers 13 residues. Only in-frame clones appear in the TCRdb table, and some are missing; sequencing was by immunoSEQ multiplex PCR. Of fewer than 350,000 clones detected, roughly 86% appear once; the ten largest clones hold around 8.8%. The chain combines TRBV9 with TRBJ1-2; 10 bases are a match to TRBD1. The TCR comes from a man in his forties with active or convalescent COVID-19. Sequencing input: peripheral blood. The CDR3 reads CASSGQGANGYTF. In DNA, the CDR3 is TGTGCCAGCAGCGGACAGGGGGCGAATGGCTACACCTTC.